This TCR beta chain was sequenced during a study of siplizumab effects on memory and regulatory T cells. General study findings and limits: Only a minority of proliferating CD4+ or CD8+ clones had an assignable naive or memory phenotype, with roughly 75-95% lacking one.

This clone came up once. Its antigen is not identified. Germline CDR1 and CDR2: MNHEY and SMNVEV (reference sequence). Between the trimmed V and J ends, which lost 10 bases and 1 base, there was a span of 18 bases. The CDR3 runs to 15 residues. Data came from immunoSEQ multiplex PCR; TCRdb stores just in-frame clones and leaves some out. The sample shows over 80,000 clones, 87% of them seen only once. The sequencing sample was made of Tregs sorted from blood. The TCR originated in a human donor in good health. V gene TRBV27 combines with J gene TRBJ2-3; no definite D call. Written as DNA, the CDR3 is TGTGCCACCACCTTAGCCGACAAGGGCACAGATACGCAGTATTTT. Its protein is CATTLADKGTDTQYF.